This TCR beta chain is drawn from a study of OX40 agonist ivuxolimab in advanced cancers. Looked up from germline, CDR1 is SGHAT and CDR2 is FQNNGV. The CDR3 is made up of 18 amino acids. Trimming took 6 bases from V and 1 from J; bases not matched to a gene: 10. The protocol was immunoSEQ multiplex PCR, while the TCRdb copy is restricted to in-frame clones and leaves out a portion. The table has around 70,000 clones, around 88% seen once. The TCR originated in an adult with an advanced solid tumor such as melanoma, head and neck, liver or kidney cancer. The specimen comprised CD4+ or CD8+ T cells sorted from blood, sampled in a trial of the OX40 agonist ivuxolimab. J is TRBJ2-4 and V is TRBV11-2; 12 nucleotides match TRBD2. The CDR3 reads CASSPALAGGRAKNIQYF. CDR3 sequence (DNA): TGTGCCAGCAGTCCGGCGCTAGCGGGGGGGCGGGCCAAAAACATTCAGTACTTC. Full variable domain (rest looked up from reference TRBV11-2 and TRBJ2-4): EAGVAQSPRYKIIEKRQSVAFWCNPISGHATLYWYQQILGQGPKLLIQFQNNGVVDDSQLPKDRFSAERLKGVDSTLKIQPAKLEDSAVYLCASSPALAGGRAKNIQYFGAGTRLSVL.